This T cell receptor (beta chain) was identified during a study of blood T cell repertoires in COVID-19. Study at large: The samples span acute and convalescent COVID-19 from the United States, Italy and Spain. From T cells, B-cell-depleted T cells, or PBMCs came the material, which was cDNA or gDNA.

As handled by the study authors: Estimation of nucleated cell counts was performed using reference gene primer amplification. Some clones are missing from TCRdb's copy, which holds only in-frame ones; the method was immunoSEQ multiplex PCR. The D gene and trimming were derived from the DNA, and the V and J assignments and clone size from that table. The sample holds nearly 350,000 clones, around 90% seen once. The germline V gene encodes CDR1 MNHEY and CDR2 SVGAGI. The trim removed 6 bases at V and 2 bases at J, leaving 3 bases unmatched. This CDR3 has 14 residues. Sequencing was performed on peripheral blood. The chain links TRBV6-5 to TRBJ1-5, with 8 bases fitting TRBD1. The TCR sequence derives from a woman younger than 30 who had recovered from COVID-19. CDR3 bases: TGTGCCAGCAGAACGGGACAGGGCAATCAGCCCCAGCATTTT. Translating it yields CASRTGQGNQPQHF.